The 3 T cell receptor beta chains reported below all come from one sample, sequenced in a study of neurological immune-mediated disorders. Using its own MiXCR run on the 5' RACE reads, TCRdb lists one record per CDR3 protein. The repertoire holds 55,000 to 85,000 distinct CDR3 sequences, with 3% to 4% as singletons. Sample: PBMCs. The receptors were sampled from a woman aged 45-65 years with multiple sclerosis.

This clonotype was seen ten or more times. This chain links TRBV6-1 with TRBJ2-5, with a possible D match to TRBD1 (8 bases). Germline CDR1 and CDR2: MNHNS and SASEGT. The ends were cut back, 5 bases at V and 4 bases at J, with 17 bases in the middle. CDR3 length: 15 residues. CDR3 protein: CASSRLTGGGETQYF. The CDR3, as DNA: TGTGCCAGCAGTCGCCTTACAGGGGGGGGAGAGACCCAGTACTTC.

This clonotype has ten or more counts. The V gene is TRBV20-1, the J gene TRBJ2-1; no definite D call. The germline CDR1 and CDR2 sequences are DFQATT and SNEGSKA (reference sequence). This CDR3 has 14 amino acids. Trimming shortened V by 5 bases and J by 2 bases, and 13 bases separated the two germline ends. CDR3 sequence (DNA): TGCAGTGCTTCCCCACCGGAAACCTACAATGAGCAGTTCTTC. It translates to CSASPPETYNEQFF.

This clonotype has ten or more counts. The chain couples TRBV20-1 to TRBJ2-1; 16 nucleotides agree with TRBD2. The CDR3 has 17 residues. Germline V gene sequence: CDR1 DFQATT, CDR2 SNEGSKA (reference sequence). Trimming removed 6 bases from V and 4 bases from J; junction bases left unmatched: 9. CDR3 DNA sequence: TGCAGTGCCCCGATGGGACTAGCGGGAGGGGAATACAATGAGCAGTTCTTC. Translated: CSAPMGLAGGEYNEQFF.